These 5 T cell receptor beta chains were all obtained from the same sample, sequenced in a study of blood T cells in healthy people across ages. A second PCR, run for about 7 to 12 cycles, used a sample-barcoded 5' primer plus a J-beta primer mix. MiXCR was run by TCRdb on the 5' RACE reads, yielding one entry per CDR3 protein. The repertoire holds some 1.8 million distinct CDR3 sequences, with approximately 40% as singletons. The source material was blood. The receptors stem from a human donor in good health.

J is TRBJ2-1 and V is TRBV9; tentative D call: TRBD1 (5 bases). Germline CDR1 and CDR2: SGDLS and YYNGEE. Trimming took 2 bases from V and 7 from J, leaving 13 bases between them. The length of the CDR3 is 14 residues. The CDR3 spells CASSVGGAENEQFF. CDR3 coding DNA: TGTGCCAGCAGCGTTGGTGGGGCCGAGAATGAGCAGTTCTTC.

This clonotype was picked up a small number of times. The rearrangement joins TRBV4-3 to TRBJ2-4, with D perhaps TRBD1 (7 bases). This CDR3 contains 15 residues. V was trimmed by 0 bases and J by 9 bases, leaving 15 bases between them. Germline CDR1 LGHNA, CDR2 YSLEER. The CDR3, as DNA: TGCGCCAGCAGCCAAGAGAGGGCAGGGGGGAGCATTCAGTACTTC. It translates to CASSQERAGGSIQYF.

The gene calls are TRBV7-2 and TRBJ1-4; D not resolved. The V end was cut by 3 bases, the J end by 7 bases, with 9 bases between. The CDR3 is made up of 13 amino acids. Germline CDR1 SGHTA, CDR2 FQGNSA. The DNA of the CDR3 is TGTGCCAGCAGCTTCGACCCCTCTGAAAAACTGTTTTTT. It specifies CASSFDPSEKLFF.

Comment on this clonotype: One end of the junction is discordant with germline, which a read error may explain. This chain uses TRBV5-1 with TRBJ2-5, with D tentatively TRBD2 (5 bases). CDR3 length: 15 amino acids. Germline-derived CDR1 and CDR2 are SGHRS and YFSETQ. The chain's CDR3 is CASGLEVLPQETQYF. CDR3 sequence (DNA): TGCGCCAGCGGCTTGGAGGTACTACCCCAAGAGACCCAGTACTTC.

A word on this clonotype: One end of the junction varies from germline; a read error may be responsible. The V gene is TRBV12-3 or TRBV12-4, the J gene TRBJ2-3; 9 bases match TRBD1. The CDR3 runs 18 residues. The CDR3 DNA reads TGTGCCAGCAGTCTCCACAGGGGGCAATTCGGATTGACAGATGCGCAGTATTTT. It translates to CASSLHRGQFGLTDAQYF.